This T cell receptor beta chain originates from a study of T cell changes during pregnancy in multiple sclerosis. Repertoires were generated with immunoSEQ multiplex PCR, while TCRdb's copy carries only in-frame clones and drops some. This table has fewer than 90,000 clones, 91% appearing once. This CDR3 comprises 13 residues. Germline V lookup: CDR1 SGHTA, CDR2 FQGNSA. The ends lost 2 bases at V and 7 bases at J; junction bases unmatched: 4. This sequence joins TRBV7-2 and TRBJ1-1, with 7 positions matching TRBD1. This material consisted of peripheral blood, taken in the second trimester of pregnancy. This sequence originates from a female donor with multiple sclerosis, enrolled in a pregnancy study. The CDR3 reads CASSLSRDSEAFF. The CDR3 nucleotides are TGTGCCAGCAGCTTAAGCAGGGACAGTGAAGCTTTCTTT.